This note documents a single T cell receptor beta chain sequence. Antigen: not known. The protocol was immunoSEQ multiplex PCR, while the TCRdb copy is restricted to in-frame clones and leaves out a portion. The sample has roughly 18,000 clones, around four fifths seen once. This entry is derived from a study of lymphopenia after photon versus proton radiotherapy. Germline V CDR1 and CDR2: LNHDA, SQIVND (reference sequence). V was clipped by 4 bases and J by 7 bases, with 13 bases between them. The CDR3 covers 14 residues. General study findings and limits: After lymphocyte nadir, photon-treated repertoires showed oligoclonal expansion, especially CD8+ Temra. In patients who died, overall survival fell as post-nadir TCR diversity dropped more. Better survival with proton therapy was suggested as possible, not demonstrated. Under photons, naive T cells and diversity fell while effector/memory populations rose.

The receptor was isolated from a woman aged 50 to 60 with pancreatic cancer. The chain recombines TRBV19 with TRBJ2-2; no clear D gene. The sequences come from peripheral blood, collected from a patient treated with photon-based radiotherapy. The CDR3: CASSSEILGGELFF. In DNA, the CDR3 is TGTGCCAGTAGTAGCGAAATTTTGGGCGGGGAGCTGTTTTTT.